This T cell receptor beta chain was obtained from a study of cytomegalovirus exposure and HLA in healthy donors. Study-wide background: Approximately 180 million T cells yielded 100 million or so unique TCR beta sequences, as an earlier analysis found.

Regarding the study as a whole: Specificity of a few CMV-associated chains for CMV antigens was verified in vitro.

A note on this clone: Its matching antigen is unknown.

The PCR contained 60 Vbeta and 13 Jbeta primers. Here immunoSEQ multiplex PCR was the method, and the copy in TCRdb shows in-frame clones only, minus some. The data contain around 210,000 clones, 70% to 80% of them singletons. The CDR3 runs 17 residues. V was shortened by 0 bases and J by 3 bases, with 13 bases between the two germline ends. Per the germline V gene, CDR1 is SGDLS and CDR2 is YYNGEE. The sequencing sample was made of PBMCs. The chain links TRBV9 to TRBJ2-6, with D uncertain. This clonotype was obtained from a male donor in good health and CMV-seropositive. The chain's CDR3 is CASSVGFGGRGANVLTF. The CDR3 DNA reads as TGTGCCAGCAGCGTAGGCTTTGGTGGGCGTGGGGCCAACGTCCTGACTTTC.